Below, 8 T cell receptor beta chains from the same sample are listed, as sequenced in a study of T-cell memory formation after mild COVID-19. Each CDR3 protein is one row after TCRdb ran MiXCR on the 5' RACE reads. The table has 200,000 to 300,000 distinct CDR3 sequences, approximately 15% seen once; the top ten hold around 2.2%. Sample: PBMCs or a T cell subset sorted from them (not recorded which). These receptors were collected from an adult woman who had mild COVID-19 (a few samples of this study predate the infection). Cell type and time point are not known.

This clonotype was seen ten or more times. The chain links TRBV7-9 to TRBJ1-2, with 9 bases aligning to TRBD1. Trimming at V came to 6 bases and at J to 5 bases, leaving 4 bases not matched to a gene. This CDR3 is 13 amino acids long. Germline V lookup: CDR1 SEHNR, CDR2 FQNEAQ (reference sequence). CDR3 sequence: CASRRDRGYGYTF. The CDR3 nucleotides are TGTGCCAGCAGGCGTGACAGGGGGTATGGCTACACCTTC. Based on the CDR3 plus reference TRBV7-9 and TRBJ1-2, the full variable domain is DTGVSQNPRHKITKRGQNVTFRCDPISEHNRLYWYRQTLGQGPEFLTYFQNEAQLEKSRLLSDRFSAERPKGSFSTLEIQRTEQGDSAMYLCASRRDRGYGYTFGSGTRLTVV.

The chain recombines TRBV29-1 with TRBJ2-1, with 8 bases identical to TRBD2. Germline CDR1 and CDR2: SQVTM and ANQGSEA. The ends lost 4 bases at V and 1 base at J; junction bases unmatched: 3. The CDR3 loop spans 14 amino acids. Here the CDR3 reads CSVGGGRSYNEQFF. In DNA, the CDR3 is TGCAGCGTTGGAGGCGGGAGGTCCTACAATGAGCAGTTCTTC.

This clonotype was picked up a small number of times. The chain couples TRBV15 to TRBJ2-7; D may correspond to TRBD1 or TRBD2 (5 bases each). CDR3 length: 16 amino acids. V lost 3 bases and J lost 0, with 15 bases in between. Germline CDR1 reads LNHNV; CDR2 reads YYDKDF (reference sequence). This CDR3 is CATSSDRDGNSYEQYF. The CDR3 DNA reads as TGTGCCACCAGCAGTGACCGGGACGGAAACTCCTACGAGCAGTACTTC.

This clonotype came up a few times. The CDR3 here is CAWRLPGIRNQPQHF. The CDR3 DNA follows: TGTGCCTGGAGACTACCGGGAATTAGGAATCAGCCCCAGCATTTT. The chain has TRBV30 and TRBJ1-5; D remains unclear. Germline CDR1 is GTSNPN and CDR2 is SVGIG (reference sequence). The CDR3 runs to 15 residues. V gave up 3 bases and J gave up 4 bases, with 16 bases separating them.

The V call is TRBV20-1, the J call TRBJ2-7, with D tentatively TRBD1 (6 bases). Germline CDR1 reads DFQATT; CDR2 reads SNEGSKA (reference sequence). V shed 0 bases and J shed 4 bases, with 16 bases lying between them. This CDR3 contains 15 residues. The CDR3 DNA follows: TGCAGTGCTAGAGATTCCCGTACAGGGTGGTACGAGCAGTACTTC. Protein product: CSARDSRTGWYEQYF.

This clonotype came up a few times. This rearrangement joins TRBV7-2 to TRBJ2-1, with TRBD2 as a possible D gene (8 bases). Germline CDR1 and CDR2: SGHTA and FQGNSA. V was clipped by 1 base and J by 9 bases, with 19 bases between them. The CDR3 runs to 16 residues. CDR3 sequence reads: CASSLGAGGGGGEQFF. The DNA of the CDR3 is TGTGCCAGCAGCTTAGGTGCGGGAGGAGGGGGCGGTGAGCAGTTCTTC.

This clonotype was detected a few times. The rearrangement uses TRBV15 and TRBJ2-2, with 10 bases identical to TRBD2. V lost 5 bases to trimming and J lost 1 base; unmatched junction nucleotides: 4. CDR1 and CDR2 from the germline V gene are LNHNV and YYDKDF (reference sequence). The CDR3 is made up of 16 amino acids. The CDR3 nucleotides read TGTGCCACCAGCCCCAGGACTAGCGGGAACACCGGGGAGCTGTTTTTT. Its protein product is CATSPRTSGNTGELFF.

This clonotype was picked up many times. CDR3 sequence: CASRSQETQYF. The CDR3 DNA follows: TGTGCCAGCAGGTCCCAAGAGACCCAGTACTTC. The genes are TRBV7-8 and TRBJ2-5; D is unresolved. This CDR3 has 11 amino acids. From germline, CDR1 is SGHVS and CDR2 FQNEAQ. V dropped 6 bases and J dropped 1 base, with 3 bases sitting between them.